A selection of T cell receptor beta chains follows, all from one sample in a study of cytomegalovirus exposure and HLA in healthy donors. Measured with immunoSEQ multiplex PCR; TCRdb has only the in-frame clones, and not every one. The repertoire includes over 100,000 clones, about 82% of them detected once, and under 2% sits in the top ten. Sequencing used PBMCs. Every receptor here comes from a female donor in good health and CMV-seropositive. The CDR3 runs from the conserved cysteine through the conserved F or W. A D gene is named only where the DNA matches it firmly. Size is omitted from some rows. Given values are once, few, many or a class for expanded clones.

>TRBV7-3|TRBJ2-3|16|.|.
CASSSTQGSGTDTQYF
TGTGCCAGCAGCTCGACACAGGGTTCCGGCACAGATACGCAGTATTTT
>TRBV30|TRBJ1-4|16|TRBD1|few
CAWSTLTGGEGEKLFF
TGTGCCTGGAGTACACTTACAGGGGGCGAAGGGGAAAAACTGTTTTTT
>TRBV7-2|TRBJ2-3|12|.|few
CASSPFTDTQYF
TGTGCCAGCAGCCCTTTCACAGATACGCAGTATTTT
>TRBV28|TRBJ1-1|12|.|.
CASSQGFAEAFF
TGTGCCAGCAGTCAGGGGTTCGCTGAAGCTTTCTTT
>TRBV30|TRBJ2-1|14|TRBD2|few
CAWSVRGAGGQEFF
TGTGCCTGGAGTGTACGGGGAGCGGGAGGTCAGGAGTTCTTC
>TRBV7-2|TRBJ2-3|15|.|few
CASSLDSVSTDTQYF
TGTGCCAGCAGCTTGGACTCCGTTAGCACAGATACGCAGTATTTT
>TRBV7-9|TRBJ1-3|13|.|.
CASSLDSRNTIYF
TGTGCCAGCAGCTTAGACAGTAGAAACACCATATATTTT
>TRBV6-5|TRBJ2-7|14|TRBD1|.
CASRGQGAKNEQYF
TGTGCCAGCAGGGGACAGGGGGCGAAGAACGAGCAGTACTTC
>TRBV4-1|TRBJ2-5|14|.|once
CASSLRGAQETQYF
TGCGCCAGCAGCCTCCGCGGGGCCCAAGAGACCCAGTACTTC
>TRBV7-8|TRBJ1-3|17|.|.
CASSPPGGADSGNTIYF
TGTGCCAGCAGCCCTCCGGGGGGGGCCGACTCTGGAAACACCATATATTTT
>TRBV9|TRBJ2-3|17|TRBD2|.
CASSVGTSGRAGDTQYF
TGTGCCAGCAGCGTAGGGACTAGCGGGAGGGCGGGAGATACGCAGTATTTT
>TRBV2|TRBJ2-1|12|.|.
CASSARGNEQFF
TGTGCCAGCAGTGCACGAGGCAATGAGCAGTTCTTC
>TRBV30|TRBJ2-7|12|.|.
CAWSIQAYEQYF
TGTGCCTGGAGTATACAGGCCTACGAGCAGTACTTC
>TRBV28|TRBJ2-7|16|.|.
CASSFQSGGSSYEQYF
TGTGCCAGCAGTTTTCAGTCAGGGGGGAGCTCCTACGAGCAGTACTTC
>TRBV6-1|TRBJ2-7|15|.|.
CASSKPGTTLYEQYF
TGTGCCAGCAGCAAACCCGGGACAACGCTCTACGAGCAGTACTTC
>TRBV7-2|TRBJ1-1|14|TRBD1|.
CASAHGTENTEAFF
TGTGCCAGCGCTCACGGGACAGAGAACACTGAAGCTTTCTTT
>TRBV25-1|TRBJ1-3|14|.|.
CASGTAGSGNTIYF
TGTGCCAGCGGAACAGCGGGAAGCGGAAACACCATATATTTT
>TRBV14|TRBJ2-7|15|.|.
CASSRQLVEGYEQYF
TGTGCCAGCAGCCGCCAACTAGTTGAAGGCTACGAGCAGTACTTC
>TRBV7-9|TRBJ2-7|13|.|once
CASSLMLRGEQYF
TGTGCCAGCAGCTTAATGTTGCGCGGCGAGCAGTACTTC
>TRBV5-1|TRBJ1-2|16|TRBD1|.
CASSLGPQGEVDGYTF
TGCGCCAGCAGCTTGGGTCCCCAGGGGGAGGTGGATGGCTACACCTTC
>TRBV4-1|TRBJ1-3|14|.|.
CASRSVGSGNTIYF
TGCGCCAGCAGGAGCGTCGGCTCTGGAAACACCATATATTTT
>TRBV5-4|TRBJ2-3|14|TRBD1|.
CASSFTQGTDTQYF
TGTGCCAGCAGCTTTACACAGGGGACAGATACGCAGTATTTT
>TRBV5-1|TRBJ2-2|13|.|.
CASRGEDTGELFF
TGCGCCAGCCGAGGGGAGGACACCGGGGAGCTGTTTTTT
>TRBV28|TRBJ2-1|14|TRBD1|.
CASTRQGIYNEQFF
TGTGCCAGCACCAGACAGGGTATTTACAATGAGCAGTTCTTC
>TRBV2|TRBJ2-1|13|.|.
CASSEDLYNEQFF
TGTGCCAGCAGTGAAGACTTATACAATGAGCAGTTCTTC
>TRBV5-4|TRBJ2-5|17|TRBD2|.
CASSSGTSLSLQETQYF
TGTGCCAGCAGCTCCGGGACTAGCCTCAGCCTCCAAGAGACCCAGTACTTC
>TRBV7-9|TRBJ1-2|15|TRBD1|.
CASSTGQGPHYGYTF
TGTGCCAGCAGCACGGGACAGGGTCCGCACTATGGCTACACCTTC
>TRBV4-2|TRBJ1-5|15|.|.
CASSHFQDSDQPQHF
TGTGCCAGCAGCCACTTCCAGGACAGCGATCAGCCCCAGCATTTT
>TRBV11-1|TRBJ2-7|14|TRBD2|once
CASSPRGFSYEQYF
TGTGCCAGCAGCCCGCGGGGGTTCTCCTACGAGCAGTACTTC
>TRBV11-2|TRBJ2-7|15|TRBD1|.
CASSLERTGGYEQYF
TGTGCCAGCAGCTTAGAGCGGACAGGGGGATACGAGCAGTACTTC
>TRBV28|TRBJ1-5|13|.|.
CASSLQTNRPQHF
TGTGCCAGCAGTTTGCAAACTAACCGCCCCCAGCATTTT